There are many counts of the clone carrying this T cell receptor beta chain. Individual cDNA molecules were tagged with unique molecular identifiers, the study reported. A single record per CDR3 protein comes from TCRdb applying MiXCR to the 5' RACE reads. Of around 25,000 distinct CDR3 sequences in the sample, around 4.2% were seen once. V gave up 6 bases and J gave up 2 bases, with 12 bases separating them. CDR1 is MDHEN and CDR2 is SYDVKM in the germline V gene. The CDR3 is 14 residues long. These data belong to a study of early T cells in non-severe SARS-CoV-2 infection. Source material: whole blood. The chain carries TRBV28 and TRBJ2-3, with D tentatively TRBD2 (5 bases). The TCR was taken from an adult who was a healthcare worker with PCR-confirmed SARS-CoV-2 infection or an uninfected control (not recorded which). The DNA for the CDR3 is TGTGCCAGCAGCCTGGACTTATACACAGATACGCAGTATTTT. Amino acid sequence: CASSLDLYTDTQYF.